This TCR beta chain was identified during a study of immune heterogeneity within non-small cell lung tumors. A multiplex PCR containing 32 V primers and 13 J primers was used to amplify TCR beta CDR3. Via MiXCR, TCRdb re-called the multiplex PCR reads, giving one row per CDR3 protein. The profile covers about 3,300 distinct CDR3 sequences, with about half appearing a single time and less than 15% taken by the ten largest. The length of the CDR3 is 16 residues. The V gene's germline CDR1 is MNHEY and CDR2 SMNVEV (reference sequence). V shed 4 bases, J shed 1 base, and the junction held 3 bases outside the gene matches. Genomic DNA from bulk tumor acted as the template, and around 600 ng was loaded per sample. While surgery was under way, several biopsies spaced far apart were taken per primary tumor. Patients had untreated, newly diagnosed non-small cell lung cancer and underwent curative surgery.

This clonotype originated in a man in his sixties with non-small cell lung cancer. The chain recombines TRBV27 with TRBJ2-3, with 12 bases matching TRBD2. Sequencing used lung tumor tissue. The CDR3 loop reads CASSSRLAGGTDTQYF. The CDR3 DNA reads TGTGCCAGCAGTTCTCGACTAGCGGGAGGCACAGATACGCAGTATTTT.